This is a list of T cell receptor beta chains from one sample in a study of cytomegalovirus exposure and HLA in healthy donors. Generated by immunoSEQ multiplex PCR, the TCRdb table keeps only in-frame clones and is missing some. The table has 150,000 or so clones, 75% to 80% seen once. Sequenced: PBMCs. The origin of the receptors is a woman in her fifties or sixties in good health and CMV-seropositive. The CDR3 runs from the conserved cysteine through the conserved F or W. The order of the fields is J gene, D gene, clone size, V gene, CDR3 protein, CDR3 DNA. D genes are given only for firm matches. Rows give clone size only sometimes, using once, few, many, or a class for an expanded clone.

j_call: TRBJ1-2; d_call: TRBD1; clone_size: NA; v_call: TRBV5-1; cdr3_aa: CASNLGTGTGWDGYTF; cdr3_nt: TGCGCCAGCAACTTAGGGACCGGGACAGGGTGGGACGGCTACACCTTC
j_call: TRBJ2-2; d_call: TRBD2; clone_size: NA; v_call: TRBV18; cdr3_aa: CASSPRLAGDGGELFF; cdr3_nt: TGTGCCAGCTCACCACGGCTAGCGGGAGACGGCGGGGAGCTGTTTTTT
j_call: TRBJ2-5; d_call: NA; clone_size: NA; v_call: TRBV13; cdr3_aa: CASSLGLGANQETQYF; cdr3_nt: TGTGCCAGCAGCTTAGGATTAGGAGCGAACCAAGAGACCCAGTACTTC
j_call: TRBJ2-7; d_call: TRBD1; clone_size: NA; v_call: TRBV7-9; cdr3_aa: CASSRGRDSLEQYF; cdr3_nt: TGTGCCAGCAGCAGGGGCCGGGACAGCCTTGAGCAGTACTTC
j_call: TRBJ2-1; d_call: TRBD2; clone_size: NA; v_call: TRBV18; cdr3_aa: CASSSTGTSGVGEQFF; cdr3_nt: TGTGCCAGCTCATCGACCGGGACTAGCGGGGTTGGTGAGCAGTTCTTC
j_call: TRBJ2-7; d_call: NA; clone_size: NA; v_call: TRBV10-2; cdr3_aa: CASSTGFGYEQYF; cdr3_nt: TGCGCCAGCAGTACAGGGTTTGGTTACGAGCAGTACTTC
j_call: TRBJ2-1; d_call: TRBD2; clone_size: NA; v_call: TRBV9; cdr3_aa: CASSNSGSSYNEQFF; cdr3_nt: TGTGCCAGCAGCAATAGCGGGAGCTCCTACAATGAGCAGTTCTTC
j_call: TRBJ2-1; d_call: TRBD2; clone_size: NA; v_call: TRBV27; cdr3_aa: CASSLSSGGSNEQFF; cdr3_nt: TGTGCCAGCAGTTTATCGAGCGGGGGGTCCAATGAGCAGTTCTTC
j_call: TRBJ2-5; d_call: NA; clone_size: NA; v_call: TRBV5-6; cdr3_aa: CASSLGGTLDQYF; cdr3_nt: TGTGCCAGCAGCTTGGGGGGGACTCTGGACCAGTACTTC
j_call: TRBJ1-4; d_call: NA; clone_size: NA; v_call: TRBV9; cdr3_aa: CASSVGQTNEKLFF; cdr3_nt: TGTGCCAGCAGCGTAGGACAGACTAATGAAAAACTGTTTTTT
j_call: TRBJ2-1; d_call: NA; clone_size: few; v_call: TRBV5-4; cdr3_aa: CASSPTSLGDEQFF; cdr3_nt: TGTGCCAGCAGCCCTACTAGCTTAGGGGATGAGCAGTTCTTC
j_call: TRBJ1-1; d_call: TRBD1; clone_size: few; v_call: TRBV6-7; cdr3_aa: CASGQGTEAFF; cdr3_nt: TGTGCCAGCGGACAGGGGACTGAAGCTTTCTTT
j_call: TRBJ1-5; d_call: TRBD1; clone_size: NA; v_call: TRBV2; cdr3_aa: CASSTGVDQPQHF; cdr3_nt: TGTGCCAGCAGTACAGGGGTCGATCAGCCCCAGCATTTT
j_call: TRBJ2-1; d_call: TRBD2; clone_size: once; v_call: TRBV10-2; cdr3_aa: CASMTGTSGNNEQFF; cdr3_nt: TGCGCCAGCATGACCGGGACTAGCGGGAATAATGAGCAGTTCTTC
j_call: TRBJ1-4; d_call: NA; clone_size: NA; v_call: TRBV5-6; cdr3_aa: CASSSTPSGFSREKLFF; cdr3_nt: TGTGCCAGCAGCTCTACTCCATCGGGGTTTTCGAGGGAAAAACTGTTTTTT
j_call: TRBJ2-1; d_call: TRBD2; clone_size: few; v_call: TRBV6-1; cdr3_aa: CASSEPAGPYNEQFF; cdr3_nt: TGTGCCAGCAGTGAACCAGCGGGACCATACAATGAGCAGTTCTTC
j_call: TRBJ2-5; d_call: NA; clone_size: NA; v_call: TRBV4-3; cdr3_aa: CASSPLSTQYF; cdr3_nt: TGCGCCAGCAGCCCCCTGTCTACCCAGTACTTC
j_call: TRBJ2-5; d_call: NA; clone_size: few; v_call: TRBV19; cdr3_aa: CASSSYRGGETQYF; cdr3_nt: TGTGCCAGTAGTAGCTACAGGGGGGGGGAGACCCAGTACTTC
j_call: TRBJ2-5; d_call: NA; clone_size: NA; v_call: TRBV5-1; cdr3_aa: CASSPLGLDQETQYF; cdr3_nt: TGCGCCAGCAGCCCCTTGGGGCTAGATCAAGAGACCCAGTACTTC
j_call: TRBJ2-2; d_call: TRBD1; clone_size: NA; v_call: TRBV9; cdr3_aa: CASSTQTGGNTGELFF; cdr3_nt: TGTGCCAGCAGCACCCAGACAGGGGGTAACACCGGGGAGCTGTTTTTT
j_call: TRBJ1-5; d_call: TRBD1; clone_size: NA; v_call: TRBV6-6; cdr3_aa: CASSYSTGPNQPQHF; cdr3_nt: TGTGCCAGCAGTTACTCGACAGGGCCCAATCAGCCCCAGCATTTT
j_call: TRBJ1-4; d_call: NA; clone_size: NA; v_call: TRBV30; cdr3_aa: CAWGGTGVGNEKLFF; cdr3_nt: TGTGCCTGGGGGGGTACGGGGGTAGGGAATGAAAAACTGTTTTTT
j_call: TRBJ2-5; d_call: TRBD1; clone_size: NA; v_call: TRBV27; cdr3_aa: CASSPLQGAGETQYF; cdr3_nt: TGTGCCAGCAGTCCTTTACAGGGGGCTGGGGAGACCCAGTACTTC
j_call: TRBJ2-1; d_call: TRBD1; clone_size: few; v_call: TRBV6-8; cdr3_aa: CASARSAGGMDEQFF; cdr3_nt: TGTGCCAGCGCCCGGTCGGCAGGGGGTATGGATGAGCAGTTCTTC
j_call: TRBJ2-3; d_call: NA; clone_size: NA; v_call: TRBV14; cdr3_aa: CASSQERRDTQYF; cdr3_nt: TGTGCCAGCAGCCAAGAGAGAAGAGATACGCAGTATTTT
j_call: TRBJ2-3; d_call: TRBD2; clone_size: NA; v_call: TRBV7-9; cdr3_aa: CASSLGPGLATDTQYF; cdr3_nt: TGTGCCAGCAGCTTAGGACCGGGACTAGCGACAGATACGCAGTATTTT
j_call: TRBJ2-5; d_call: TRBD2; clone_size: NA; v_call: TRBV5-4; cdr3_aa: CASSHQGLAGLETQYF; cdr3_nt: TGTGCCAGCAGCCATCAGGGACTAGCGGGTTTGGAGACCCAGTACTTC
j_call: TRBJ1-3; d_call: TRBD1; clone_size: NA; v_call: TRBV5-8; cdr3_aa: CASSLVRTGVAGNTIYF; cdr3_nt: TGTGCCAGCAGCTTGGTTCGGACAGGGGTTGCTGGAAACACCATATATTTT
j_call: TRBJ1-5; d_call: NA; clone_size: NA; v_call: TRBV2; cdr3_aa: CASDRLSSNQPQHF; cdr3_nt: TGTGCCAGTGACAGACTCTCTAGCAATCAGCCCCAGCATTTT
j_call: TRBJ1-1; d_call: NA; clone_size: NA; v_call: TRBV10-3; cdr3_aa: CATKKEFNTEAFF; cdr3_nt: TGTGCCACGAAGAAGGAGTTTAACACTGAAGCTTTCTTT
j_call: TRBJ1-1; d_call: NA; clone_size: NA; v_call: TRBV28; cdr3_aa: CASRFQGEAFF; cdr3_nt: TGTGCCAGCAGGTTCCAGGGAGAAGCTTTCTTT
j_call: TRBJ1-6; d_call: NA; clone_size: NA; v_call: TRBV19; cdr3_aa: CASSISVSLGISPLHF; cdr3_nt: TGTGCCAGTAGTATTAGCGTGTCCCTAGGAATTTCACCCCTCCACTTT
j_call: TRBJ1-1; d_call: NA; clone_size: NA; v_call: TRBV19; cdr3_aa: CASSLGPQTLLNTEAFF; cdr3_nt: TGTGCCAGTAGTTTGGGCCCGCAGACCCTCTTGAACACTGAAGCTTTCTTT
j_call: TRBJ2-3; d_call: NA; clone_size: NA; v_call: TRBV5-1; cdr3_aa: CASSGRGFSTDTQYF; cdr3_nt: TGCGCCAGCAGCGGGCGGGGTTTTAGCACAGATACGCAGTATTTT
j_call: TRBJ2-3; d_call: NA; clone_size: medium-sized; v_call: TRBV6-1; cdr3_aa: CASSEVVGGGGTDTQYF; cdr3_nt: TGTGCCAGCAGTGAGGTCGTAGGGGGAGGGGGCACAGATACGCAGTATTTT
j_call: TRBJ1-1; d_call: NA; clone_size: NA; v_call: TRBV28; cdr3_aa: CASSLYEGRKAFF; cdr3_nt: TGTGCCAGCAGTTTATATGAGGGAAGGAAAGCTTTCTTT
j_call: TRBJ2-1; d_call: TRBD2; clone_size: NA; v_call: TRBV9; cdr3_aa: CASSVAFAGVPQFF; cdr3_nt: TGTGCCAGCAGCGTAGCTTTCGCGGGGGTCCCTCAGTTCTTC
j_call: TRBJ2-7; d_call: NA; clone_size: few; v_call: TRBV10-1; cdr3_aa: CASSRSSYEQYF; cdr3_nt: TGCGCCAGCAGCAGAAGTTCCTACGAGCAGTACTTC
j_call: TRBJ2-1; d_call: TRBD2; clone_size: once; v_call: TRBV27; cdr3_aa: CASRGGGTSRTYNEQFF; cdr3_nt: TGTGCCAGCAGAGGGGGGGGGACTAGCAGAACCTACAATGAGCAGTTCTTC
j_call: TRBJ2-4; d_call: NA; clone_size: NA; v_call: TRBV9; cdr3_aa: CASSPRPELLLAKNIQYF; cdr3_nt: TGTGCCAGCAGCCCCCGCCCTGAACTTCTTCTAGCCAAAAACATTCAGTACTTC
j_call: TRBJ2-2; d_call: NA; clone_size: NA; v_call: TRBV7-9; cdr3_aa: CASSLSGGRAPGELFF; cdr3_nt: TGTGCCAGCAGCTTATCAGGTGGTCGCGCCCCTGGGGAGCTGTTTTTT
j_call: TRBJ1-4; d_call: NA; clone_size: NA; v_call: TRBV18; cdr3_aa: CASSPATNEKLFF; cdr3_nt: TGTGCCAGCTCACCCGCAACTAATGAAAAACTGTTTTTT
j_call: TRBJ2-2; d_call: NA; clone_size: NA; v_call: TRBV7-2; cdr3_aa: CASSQMGLVDTGELFF; cdr3_nt: TGTGCCAGCAGCCAAATGGGACTCGTGGACACCGGGGAGCTGTTTTTT
j_call: TRBJ1-4; d_call: NA; clone_size: few; v_call: TRBV28; cdr3_aa: CASRAGNEKLFF; cdr3_nt: TGTGCCAGCAGGGCAGGCAATGAAAAACTGTTTTTT